The 6 T cell receptor beta chains presented below share a single source sample, sequenced in a study of cytomegalovirus exposure and HLA in healthy donors. Clones were sequenced by immunoSEQ multiplex PCR, and TCRdb holds only the in-frame ones, with some missing. In the table there are more than 150,000 clones, 85% to 90% of which are singletons. Sequencing was done on a sample of PBMCs. These receptors all come from a man between 18 and 29 years old in good health and CMV-seronegative.

Points on this clone: The sample contains more than one DNA sequence encoding this CDR3. This chain joins TRBV5-1 and TRBJ1-1; D may be TRBD1 (5 bases). Germline V lookup: CDR1 SGHRS, CDR2 YFSETQ. Between the trimmed V and J ends, which lost 4 bases and 1 base, there was a span of 8 bases. The CDR3 is 13 amino acids. Here the CDR3 DNA reads TGCGCCAGCAGCCCGGGGGGGAACACTGAAGCTTTCTTT. It is translated as CASSPGGNTEAFF. Complete variable domain (other parts from reference TRBV5-1 and TRBJ1-1): KAGVTQTPRYLIKTRGQQVTLSCSPISGHRSVSWYQQTPGQGLQFLFEYFSETQRNKGNFPGRFSGRQFSNSRSEMNVSTLELGDSALYLCASSPGGNTEAFFGQGTRLTVV.

The chain employs TRBV27 and TRBJ1-2, with 8 nucleotides matching TRBD1. The ends lost 5 bases at V and 3 bases at J; junction bases unmatched: 5. The CDR3 covers 14 residues. The V gene's germline CDR1 is MNHEY and CDR2 SMNVEV (reference sequence). CDR3 bases: TGTGCCAGCAGTAACCCCAGGGGGCACTATGGCTACACCTTC. This encodes CASSNPRGHYGYTF.

The chain links TRBV6-6 to TRBJ2-7; 8 nucleotides match TRBD1. The CDR3 consists of 10 residues. Germline assignment: CDR1 MNHNY and CDR2 SVGAGI (reference sequence). The CDR3 reads CASGTGPLGV. The CDR3 region has the DNA TGTGCCTCGGGGACAGGCCCTTTGGGCGTC.

This clone was counted a single time. CDR3 nucleotide sequence: TGCGCCAGCGGGAGGGGAGCCCAGCATTTT. Translation gives CASGRGAQHF. This sequence joins TRBV10-2 and TRBJ1-5; TRBD1 is a possible D gene (5 bases). Germline V CDR1 and CDR2: WSHSY, SAAADI. The CDR3 has 10 amino acids. Trimming removed 8 bases at V and 11 bases at J, with 10 bases between.

The chain combines TRBV14 with TRBJ2-1; D perhaps matches TRBD2 (5 bases). Per germline, CDR1 SGHDN and CDR2 FVKESK. V lost 4 bases and J 10 bases, leaving 11 bases between the germline ends. The CDR3 consists of 12 residues. The CDR3 spells CASSLPGSEQFF. The CDR3 DNA reads TGTGCCAGCAGCCTCCCGGGGAGCGAGCAGTTCTTC. The full variable domain, its missing parts supplied by reference TRBV14 and TRBJ2-1, is EAGVTQFPSHSVIEKGQTVTLRCDPISGHDNLYWYRRVMGKEIKFLLHFVKESKQDESGMPNNRFLAERTGGTYSTLKVQPAELEDSGVYFCASSLPGSEQFFGPGTRLTVL.

This rearrangement joins TRBV11-3 to TRBJ2-3; 7 bases agree with TRBD1. With V trimmed by 5 bases and J by 3 bases, 8 bases remained unmatched. Germline V gene lookup returns CDR1 SGHNT and CDR2 YENEEA. The CDR3 has 15 amino acids. The CDR3 loop is CASSPGQLGTDTQYF. The DNA for the CDR3 is TGTGCCAGCAGCCCGGGACAGTTGGGAACAGATACGCAGTATTTT.